The clone carrying this TCR beta chain appeared many times. V was trimmed by 4 bases and J by 1 base, leaving 15 bases between them. This CDR3 region has 15 residues. The germline gives CDR1 GTSNPN, CDR2 SVGIG (reference sequence). TCRbeta library construction was performed incorporating unique molecular identifiers. Each CDR3 protein is one row after TCRdb ran MiXCR on the PCR reads. This table has roughly 100,000 distinct CDR3 sequences, under 7% appearing once. These data are taken from a study of T-cell reconstitution after alpha-beta-depleted transplantation in children. The receptor comes from a female patient between 2 and 15 years old who had a stem cell transplant for Fanconi anemia, so the T cells may come from the graft donor. The rearrangement uses TRBV30 and TRBJ2-3; maybe TRBD1 (7 bases). The specimen comprised PBMCs, mostly from graft donor cells, sampled 60 days after TCRalphabeta/CD19-depleted stem cell transplant. CDR3 loop: CAWTRGAYRTDTQYF. CDR3 sequence (DNA): TGTGCCTGGACCAGGGGGGCCTATCGCACAGATACGCAGTATTTT.